Given below is one T cell receptor beta chain in context. The target of this receptor is not known. Base qualities are not provided; no much larger clone lies one nucleotide away. The sample originates from a study of OX40 agonist ivuxolimab in advanced cancers. As for the study more broadly: Ivuxolimab was a fully human IgG2 agonistic monoclonal antibody targeting the costimulatory receptor OX40 (CD134). Intravenous ivuxolimab was administered to patients every 2 weeks at six dose levels: 0.01, 0.1, 0.3, 1.5, 3 and 10 mg/kg. Among the roughly 50 dose-escalation patients, around 20 had hepatocellular carcinoma, roughly 15 melanoma, 9 renal cell carcinoma and 9 head and neck cancer. The dose-escalation cohort was 82.7% male with a mean age of 60 years, ranging from roughly 23 to 80. Patients were allowed to have had prior anti-PD-1, anti-PD-L1 or anti-CTLA-4 therapy, and approximately 41% of the dose-escalation patients had previously received checkpoint inhibitors. Three dose-escalation patients achieved partial responses, one with hepatocellular carcinoma and two with cutaneous melanoma. Peripheral TCRbeta sequencing aimed to test whether ivuxolimab altered TCR sequence diversity and caused clonal T-cell expansion. The paper covers the monotherapy dose-escalation part of the phase I ivuxolimab trial, which included N ≈ 57 patients. Results and caveats for the whole study, not just this receptor: Which antigens the clonally expanded peripheral T cells were specific for was not determined. In the 0.1-3.0 mg/kg groups, partial responders were among the patients with the lowest normalized peripheral clonal expansion, particularly in CD8+ T cells. At doses from 0.1 to 3.0 mg/kg, clonal expansion was seen in both CD4+ and CD8+ blood T cells between baseline and week 6. Low levels of normalized T-cell clonal expansion were also shown by some nonresponding patients. After ivuxolimab, expanded clones were on average more numerous among CD8+ T cells than among CD4+ T cells.

For sequencing of the TCRbeta CDR3 region, genomic DNA was extracted from the sorted cells. The immunoSEQ Assay was used to sequence the TCRbeta CDR3 regions. As stored in TCRdb, this immuneACCESS dataset retains in-frame rearrangements with V and J assigned. A fraction of the clones does not appear; measured against another copy, unresolved V genes explain less than half of the discrepancy, and the remainder lacks a known reason. The sample profile shows around 90,000 clones; around 87% of them were found once. The ten top clones hold roughly 4.5% of the sample. The trial excluded patients who had a history of autoimmune disease or were on systemic immunosuppression. Peripheral blood for TCR sequencing was collected from all dose cohorts at baseline, on cycle 4 day 1, and on cycle 7 day 1. The samples were drawn from a first-in-human, open-label, multicenter phase I dose-escalation trial of ivuxolimab. Adults with locally advanced or metastatic melanoma, renal cell carcinoma, hepatocellular carcinoma or head and neck squamous cell carcinoma were enrolled in the trial. Before TCR sequencing, CD4+ T cells and CD8+ T cells were sorted from peripheral blood as separate populations.

This receptor was obtained from an adult with an advanced solid tumor such as melanoma, head and neck, liver or kidney cancer. The sequencing used CD4+ or CD8+ T cells sorted from blood, collected in a trial of the OX40 agonist ivuxolimab.

The CDR3 region reads CASSLTGTNYGYTF. DNA sequence: TGTGCCAGCAGCCTAACCGGGACAAATTATGGCTACACCTTC. The V and J segments used are TRBV11-3 and TRBJ1-2; matching of 6 bases hints at TRBD1 as the D gene. The CDR3 contains 14 residues, cysteine and phenylalanine counted. CDR3 DNA only is kept here, 42 bases in frame from base 1. V loses 5 bases of germline sequence and J loses 5 bases, and the interval between the two ends is 15 bases. The germline V gene encodes CDR1 SGHNT and CDR2 YENEEA.